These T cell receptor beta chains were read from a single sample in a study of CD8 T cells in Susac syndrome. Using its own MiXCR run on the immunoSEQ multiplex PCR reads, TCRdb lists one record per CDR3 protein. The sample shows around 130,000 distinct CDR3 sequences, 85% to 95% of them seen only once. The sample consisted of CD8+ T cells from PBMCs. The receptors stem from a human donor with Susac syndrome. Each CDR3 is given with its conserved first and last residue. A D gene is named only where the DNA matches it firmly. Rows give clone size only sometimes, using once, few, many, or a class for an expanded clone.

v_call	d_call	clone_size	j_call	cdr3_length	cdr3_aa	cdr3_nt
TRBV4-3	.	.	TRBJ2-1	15	CASSPNGVWDNEQFF	TGCGCCAGCAGCCCGAACGGGGTGTGGGACAATGAGCAGTTCTTC
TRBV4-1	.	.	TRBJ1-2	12	CASSQVDASLTF	TGCGCCAGCAGCCAAGTCGACGCCTCACTCACCTTC
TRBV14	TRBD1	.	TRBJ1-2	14	CASSHPGTGYGYTF	TGTGCCAGCAGCCACCCCGGGACAGGGTATGGCTACACCTTC
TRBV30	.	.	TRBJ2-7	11	CAWSAETEQYF	TGTGCCTGGAGTGCAGAAACCGAGCAGTACTTC
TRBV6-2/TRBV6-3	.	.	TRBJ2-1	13	CASTPTRGNEQFF	TGTGCCAGCACGCCCACCCGGGGCAATGAGCAGTTCTTC
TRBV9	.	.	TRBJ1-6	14	CASSSRQYNSPLHF	TGTGCCAGCAGCTCCCGGCAGTATAATTCACCCCTCCACTTT
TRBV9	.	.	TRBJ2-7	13	CASSPTLTYEQYF	TGTGCCAGCAGCCCTACTCTTACCTACGAGCAGTACTTC
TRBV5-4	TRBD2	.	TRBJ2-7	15	CASRLGGSGAYEQYF	TGTGCCAGCAGGCTCGGGGGGTCCGGCGCCTACGAGCAGTACTTC
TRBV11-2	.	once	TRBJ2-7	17	CASSLDAEWGSSYEQYF	TGTGCCAGCAGCTTAGATGCCGAGTGGGGGAGCTCCTACGAGCAGTACTTC
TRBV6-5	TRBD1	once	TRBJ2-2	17	CASSYNTGGMNSGELFF	TGTGCCAGCAGTTACAACACAGGGGGGATGAATAGCGGGGAGCTGTTTTTT
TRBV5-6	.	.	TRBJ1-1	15	CASTEQGGGDTEAFF	TGTGCCAGCACCGAGCAAGGGGGAGGGGACACTGAAGCTTTCTTT
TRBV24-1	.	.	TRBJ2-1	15	CATSERTVHRGEQFF	TGTGCCACCAGTGAGCGTACGGTCCATAGAGGAGAGCAGTTCTTC
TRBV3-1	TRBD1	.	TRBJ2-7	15	CASSQEGTGTYEQYF	TGTGCCAGCAGCCAAGAGGGGACAGGGACCTACGAGCAGTACTTC
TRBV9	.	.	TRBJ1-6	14	CASSEQDGVSPLHF	TGTGCCAGCAGCGAGCAGGACGGCGTCTCACCCCTCCACTTT
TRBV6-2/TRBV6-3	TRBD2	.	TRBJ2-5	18	CASSHGTSGGVYQETQYF	TGTGCCAGCAGCCACGGGACTAGCGGGGGCGTGTACCAAGAGACCCAGTACTTC
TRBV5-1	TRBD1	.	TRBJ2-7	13	CASSWGTAYEQYF	TGCGCCAGCAGCTGGGGGACAGCCTACGAGCAGTACTTC
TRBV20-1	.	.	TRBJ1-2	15	CSARGSVDSLYGYTF	TGCAGTGCTAGGGGGAGCGTAGACAGCCTCTATGGCTACACCTTC
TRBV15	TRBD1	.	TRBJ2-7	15	CATSRGEGQGYEQYF	TGTGCCACCAGCAGAGGTGAAGGACAGGGCTACGAGCAGTACTTC
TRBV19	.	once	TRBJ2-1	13	CASSDGAYNEQFF	TGTGCCAGTAGTGACGGGGCTTACAATGAGCAGTTCTTC
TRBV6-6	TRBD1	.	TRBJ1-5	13	CASSSRGHQPQHF	TGTGCCAGCAGCTCCAGGGGGCATCAGCCCCAGCATTTT
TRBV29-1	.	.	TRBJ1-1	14	CSVENAVSNTEAFF	TGCAGCGTTGAAAACGCGGTCTCGAACACTGAAGCTTTCTTT
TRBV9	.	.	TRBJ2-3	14	CASSAGTLTDTQYF	TGTGCCAGCAGCGCCGGGACACTCACAGATACGCAGTATTTT
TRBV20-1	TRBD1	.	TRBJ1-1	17	CSARAPGQRFEGTEAFF	TGCAGTGCTAGGGCTCCGGGACAGCGTTTTGAGGGCACTGAAGCTTTCTTT
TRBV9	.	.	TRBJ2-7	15	CASSKTPAFSYEQYF	TGTGCCAGCAGCAAAACGCCAGCCTTTTCCTACGAGCAGTACTTC
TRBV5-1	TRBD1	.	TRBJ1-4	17	CASSVGQGPATNEKLFF	TGCGCCAGCAGCGTCGGACAGGGTCCCGCAACTAATGAAAAACTGTTTTTT
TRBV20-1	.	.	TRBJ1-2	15	CSARDGAGRGYGYTF	TGCAGTGCTAGAGATGGGGCAGGGCGGGGCTATGGCTACACCTTC
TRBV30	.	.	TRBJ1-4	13	CAWSRDNNEKLFF	TGTGCCTGGAGTCGGGACAACAATGAAAAACTGTTTTTT
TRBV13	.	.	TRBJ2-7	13	CASSSGEVAEQYF	TGTGCCAGCAGCTCTGGGGAGGTTGCCGAGCAGTACTTC
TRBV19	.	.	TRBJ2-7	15	CASTAQWGRGYEQYF	TGTGCCAGTACCGCCCAATGGGGTAGGGGTTACGAGCAGTACTTC
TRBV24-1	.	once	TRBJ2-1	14	CATSPAGGGYEQFF	TGTGCCACCAGTCCTGCTGGGGGGGGCTATGAGCAGTTCTTC
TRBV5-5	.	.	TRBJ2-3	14	CASSGGTGTDTQYF	TGTGCCAGCAGCGGCGGGACAGGCACAGATACGCAGTATTTT
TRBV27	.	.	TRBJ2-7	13	CASSFTGVYEQYF	TGTGCCAGCAGTTTCACGGGGGTCTACGAGCAGTACTTC
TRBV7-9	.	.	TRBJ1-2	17	CASSLVAGWSRQDGYTF	TGTGCCAGCAGCTTAGTGGCAGGATGGAGTCGCCAGGATGGCTACACCTTC
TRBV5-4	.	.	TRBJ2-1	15	CASSLVTNSYNEQFF	TGTGCCAGCAGCTTGGTCACGAACTCCTACAATGAGCAGTTCTTC
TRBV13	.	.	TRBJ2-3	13	CASSWGRTDTQYF	TGTGCCAGCAGCTGGGGACGGACAGATACGCAGTATTTT
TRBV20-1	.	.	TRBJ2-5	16	CSARDVGEGVEETQYF	TGCAGTGCTAGAGATGTCGGGGAAGGCGTGGAAGAGACCCAGTACTTC
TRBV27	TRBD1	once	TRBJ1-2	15	CASSLEVTGGNGYTF	TGTGCCAGCAGTTTAGAGGTGACAGGGGGGAATGGCTACACCTTC
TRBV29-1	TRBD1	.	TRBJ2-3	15	CSAGGQGVSTDTQYF	TGCAGCGCCGGCGGACAGGGGGTTAGCACAGATACGCAGTATTTT
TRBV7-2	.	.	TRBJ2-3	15	CASGSTRVPTDTQYF	TGTGCCAGCGGATCGACCCGGGTCCCCACAGATACGCAGTATTTT
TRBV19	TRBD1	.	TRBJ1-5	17	CASTTDRAGMGNQPQHF	TGTGCCAGTACCACGGACAGGGCAGGTATGGGCAATCAGCCCCAGCATTTT
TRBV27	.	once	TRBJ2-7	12	CASSLPLREQYF	TGTGCCAGCAGTTTACCGCTGAGGGAGCAGTACTTC
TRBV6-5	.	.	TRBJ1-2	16	CASSYGYTSANYGYTF	TGTGCCAGCAGTTACGGGTACACAAGTGCTAACTATGGCTACACCTTC
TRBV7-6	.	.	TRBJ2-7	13	CASSTQGGYEQYF	TGTGCCAGCAGCACGCAGGGGGGCTACGAGCAGTACTTC
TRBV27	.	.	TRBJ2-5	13	CASKAGVRETQYF	TGTGCCAGCAAGGCAGGGGTGAGGGAGACCCAGTACTTC
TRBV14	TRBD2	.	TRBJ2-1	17	CASSQSGLAGFHNEQFF	TGTGCCAGCAGCCAATCGGGACTAGCGGGCTTCCACAATGAGCAGTTCTTC